Below are 23 T cell receptor beta chains sequenced from a single sample in a study of blood T cells in healthy people across ages (dated by TCRdb to between 2015 and 2017). Libraries came from 5' RACE. The sample was run on an Illumina HiSeq 2500. A second PCR of roughly 6 to 12 cycles was performed with a sample-barcoded 5' primer and a J-beta primer mix. TCRdb reprocessed the public reads (quality trimming at Q25 with fastp, clone calling with MiXCR) and kept in-frame beta chains. Each entry merges the rows of one CDR3 protein and shows their most common DNA and genes. The sample table shows almost 300,000 distinct CDR3 sequences, and 25% to 30% are seen once. The ten largest clonotypes hold approximately 30% of the sample. Material: blood. All receptors derive from a woman in her 70s in good health.

The chain employs TRBV20-1 and TRBJ1-1; no clear D. The CDR3 has 11 residues. Germline CDR1 is DFQATT and CDR2 is SNEGSKA (reference sequence). Trimming took 3 bases from V and 5 from J, leaving 7 bases between them. This CDR3 is CSASLSTEAFF. The CDR3 DNA sequence: TGCAGTGCTAGCCTTTCTACTGAAGCTTTCTTT.

This chain uses TRBV2 with TRBJ1-2; D is uncertain. Trimming stripped 3 bases from V and 1 base from J, with 6 bases between. CDR1 SNHLY and CDR2 FYNNEI come from the germline V gene. This CDR3 region has 13 residues. This CDR3 reads CASSDAVNYGYTF. The CDR3 region has the DNA TGTGCCAGCAGTGACGCGGTTAACTATGGCTACACCTTC.

This clonotype has only a few counts. CDR3 coding DNA: TGTGCCAGCGGTACCGGATACAATGAGCAGTTCTTC. This sequence encodes CASGTGYNEQFF. J is TRBJ2-1 and V is TRBV7-9; D is undetermined. Germline values: CDR1 SEHNR, CDR2 FQNEAQ (reference sequence). Trimming stripped 8 bases from V and 4 bases from J, with 9 bases between. The CDR3 spans 12 residues.

V is TRBV7-8 and J is TRBJ2-2, with 11 bases fitting TRBD2. The germline V gene has CDR1 SGHVS and CDR2 FQNEAQ. V shed 0 bases, J shed 1 base, and the junction held 7 bases outside the gene matches. This CDR3 contains 19 residues. The CDR3 region has the DNA TGTGCCAGCAGCTTAGCTAGCGGGAGGGTGGCGAAGAACACCGGGGAGCTGTTTTTT. Protein product: CASSLASGRVAKNTGELFF.

The chain recombines TRBV25-1 with TRBJ2-1, with D possibly being TRBD1 or TRBD2 (5 bases each). This CDR3 contains 15 residues. V lost 3 bases and J lost 6, with 15 bases in between. Germline V gives CDR1 MGHDK, CDR2 SYGVNS. The CDR3 region is CASSEGLTGTNEQFF. The CDR3 DNA follows: TGTGCCAGCAGTGAGGGGCTAACGGGGACCAATGAGCAGTTCTTC.

This clonotype was seen more than once but under ten times. This chain connects TRBV7-2 to TRBJ1-6; tentative D call: TRBD1 (6 bases). The CDR3 runs 15 residues. V was clipped by 1 base and J by 9 bases, with 13 bases between them. CDR1 is SGHTA and CDR2 is FQGNSA in the germline V gene. The chain's CDR3 is CASSLEGGGGSPLHF. In DNA form, the CDR3 reads TGTGCCAGCAGCTTAGAGGGGGGCGGAGGTTCACCCCTCCACTTT.

The V call is TRBV27, the J call TRBJ2-7, with 7 bases that match TRBD1. The CDR3 extends over 14 amino acids. CDR1 MNHEY and CDR2 SMNVEV come from the germline V gene (reference sequence). V shed 3 bases, J shed 1 base, and the junction held 3 bases outside the gene matches. The CDR3 here is CASSLYRGSYEQYF. The CDR3 DNA reads TGTGCCAGCAGTTTGTACAGGGGATCCTACGAGCAGTACTTC.

This chain uses TRBV6-1 with TRBJ1-5; D not resolved. This CDR3 has 15 residues. V was pared by 1 base and J by 2 bases, with 9 bases between. The germline V gene has CDR1 MNHNS and CDR2 SASEGT. The CDR3 nucleotides read TGTGCCAGCAGTGAAGGACCGGGCCGCAATCAGCCCCAGCATTTT. Protein: CASSEGPGRNQPQHF.

This chain joins TRBV19 and TRBJ1-4, with D unclear. Germline V gene data show CDR1 as LNHDA and CDR2 as SQIVND (reference sequence). The CDR3 is made up of 15 amino acids. V lost 5 bases and J lost 5, with 15 bases in between. DNA of the CDR3: TGTGCCAGTAGTCAGATTCGGGGTTACAATGAAAAACTGTTTTTT. Translating gives CASSQIRGYNEKLFF.

The CDR3 reads CASSLGQGVGEQYF. CDR3 sequence (DNA): TGTGCCAGCAGCTTGGGGCAGGGGGTAGGCGAGCAGTACTTC. V gene TRBV5-6 combines with J gene TRBJ2-7; TRBD1 matches 7 bases. Trimming took 0 bases from V and 6 from J; bases not matched to a gene: 6. This CDR3 contains 14 residues. CDR1 and CDR2 from the germline V gene are SGHDT and YYEEEE.

The table lists this clonotype with a count of one. At one of its ends the junction is not consistent with the germline gene, which may arise from a read error. The chain carries TRBV2 and TRBJ2-3; TRBD1 or TRBD2 may be the D gene (5 bases each). The CDR3 sequence is 15 residues long. CDR1 is SNHLY and CDR2 is FYNNEI in the germline V gene. CDR3 protein: CASSQASGSTDMQYF. DNA of the CDR3: TGTGCCAGCAGTCAAGCTTCAGGGAGCACAGATATGCAGTATTTT.

The sample holds many counts of this clonotype. The chain is built from TRBV5-1 and TRBJ2-3; D possibly corresponds to TRBD2 (6 bases). The V gene lost 1 base and the J gene lost 5 bases, with 11 bases spanning the gap. This CDR3 is 14 amino acids long. Germline CDR1 reads SGHRS; CDR2 reads YFSETQ. CDR3 sequence reads: CASSLMGGGDTQYF. CDR3 in DNA: TGCGCCAGCAGCTTGATGGGAGGTGGAGATACGCAGTATTTT.

The chain employs TRBV7-4 and TRBJ1-6, with D tentatively TRBD1 (5 bases). Per the germline V gene, CDR1 is SGHVT and CDR2 is SQSDAQ. The CDR3 totals 17 residues. The V end was cut by 6 bases, the J end by 3 bases, with 18 bases between. The CDR3 reads CASSLKGRRYYNSPLHF. The CDR3 coding sequence is TGTGCCAGCAGTCTCAAGGGGAGAAGATACTATAATTCACCCCTCCACTTT.

A single count supports this clonotype. The chain couples TRBV20-1 to TRBJ1-2; tentative D call: TRBD1 (5 bases). The CDR3 runs to 13 residues. V lost 5 bases and J 8 bases, leaving 18 bases between the germline ends. CDR1 and CDR2 (germline): DFQATT, SNEGSKA (reference sequence). The CDR3 loop is CSALDLGARGYTF. Here the CDR3 DNA reads TGCAGTGCTCTAGATCTCGGGGCCAGGGGCTACACCTTC.

This chain joins TRBV20-1 and TRBJ2-5; 8 bases match TRBD1. CDR3 length: 16 amino acids. V gave up 0 bases and J gave up 2 bases; unmatched junction bases: 8. The germline V gene encodes CDR1 DFQATT and CDR2 SNEGSKA (reference sequence). The CDR3 loop reads CSARDPGQGLQETQYF. The DNA of the CDR3 is TGCAGTGCTAGAGATCCAGGACAGGGCCTACAAGAGACCCAGTACTTC.

V gene TRBV12-3 or TRBV12-4 combines with J gene TRBJ2-7; 9 bases align to TRBD1. Losses at the gene ends were 5 bases for V and 5 bases for J; bases not matched to a gene: 13. CDR3 length: 16 residues. The CDR3 is CASSPGTGSRSHEQYF. Written as DNA, the CDR3 is TGTGCCAGCAGTCCTGGGACAGGGTCAAGGAGCCACGAGCAGTACTTC.

In this sample, this clonotype turned up a few times. The chain recombines TRBV4-2 with TRBJ1-4; 7 bases agree with TRBD1. J gave up 4 bases and V 0 bases, and 5 bases lay outside the gene matches. Per germline, CDR1 LGHNA and CDR2 YNFKEQ. The CDR3 extends over 16 amino acids. CDR3 sequence (DNA): TGTGCCAGCAGCCAAGACTCGGGACAGCTTAATGAAAAACTGTTTTTT. It encodes CASSQDSGQLNEKLFF.

The rearrangement uses TRBV29-1 and TRBJ2-5, with 7 nucleotides matching TRBD1. Losses at the gene ends were 6 bases for V and 4 bases for J; bases not matched to a gene: 14. The germline CDR1 and CDR2 sequences are SQVTM and ANQGSEA. The CDR3 loop spans 15 amino acids. The CDR3 bases are TGCAGCGTCGTCGCCACTCCCCAGGGGGTAGAGACCCAGTACTTC. Encoded protein: CSVVATPQGVETQYF.

The V call is TRBV9, the J call TRBJ2-3; 9 bases are a match to TRBD1. Germline lookup yields CDR1 SGDLS and CDR2 YYNGEE. Trimming removed 3 bases from V and 6 bases from J; junction bases left unmatched: 11. The CDR3 consists of 16 residues. CDR3: CASSAGGGDRVDTQYF. The CDR3 DNA reads TGTGCCAGCAGCGCAGGGGGTGGGGACAGGGTGGATACGCAGTATTTT.

The chain is built from TRBV28 and TRBJ1-4; the D is unclear. V was trimmed by 11 bases and J by 7 bases, leaving 14 bases between them. Germline-derived CDR1 and CDR2 are MDHEN and SYDVKM. The length of the CDR3 is 12 residues. For the CDR3, the DNA is TGTGCCTCCTCCTCGCGGGGTGAAAAACTGTTTTTT. Its protein product is CASSSRGEKLFF.

This clonotype was counted only a few times. The chain recombines TRBV15 with TRBJ2-7, with TRBD1 identical over 7 bases. Trimming took 3 bases from V and 2 from J; bases not matched to a gene: 4. Germline V gives CDR1 LNHNV, CDR2 YYDKDF (reference sequence). The CDR3 has 14 amino acids. The CDR3: CATSRDRRTYEQYF. In nucleotides, the CDR3 is TGTGCCACCAGCAGGGACAGGCGAACCTACGAGCAGTACTTC. Filled out from reference TRBV15 and TRBJ2-7, the complete variable domain reads DAMVIQNPRYQVTQFGKPVTLSCSQTLNHNVMYWYQQKSSQAPKLLFHYYDKDFNNEADTPDNFQSRRPNTSFCFLDIRSPGLGDTAMYLCATSRDRRTYEQYFGPGTRLTVT.

There are many counts of this clonotype. The J gene is TRBJ2-4, the V gene TRBV12-3 or TRBV12-4, with no clear D. This CDR3 has 13 residues. V shed 2 bases and J shed 8 bases, with 10 bases lying between them. Here the CDR3 reads CASSLFGLDIQYF. DNA for the CDR3: TGTGCCAGCAGTTTATTCGGTTTGGACATTCAGTACTTC.

This clonotype has only a few counts. The rearrangement uses TRBV28 and TRBJ2-5; 7 nucleotides align to TRBD1. The length of the CDR3 is 16 residues. Germline CDR1 MDHEN, CDR2 SYDVKM. Trimming took 5 bases from V and 3 from J; bases not matched to a gene: 12. CDR3 DNA: TGTGCCAGCAGTGCGGCCGGGACAGCCAAAAAAGAGACCCAGTACTTC. Translated: CASSAAGTAKKETQYF.